The TCR beta chain under discussion was sequenced for a study of shared clonotypes between healthy human individuals. There are 16 residues in the CDR3. Unmatched junction bases numbered 4, after V lost 3 bases and J lost 4 bases. CDR1 and CDR2 from the germline V gene are MNHEY and SMNVEV (reference sequence). CD45RO-negative cells were positively selected for CCR7, leaving out terminally differentiated effector memory CD45RA+ cells. TCRdb's table, derived via immunoSEQ multiplex PCR, lists solely in-frame clones and lacks some. The sample yields almost 700,000 clones, about 90% seen once. This TCR came from a man aged 25-45 years in good health. Sequencing was done on a sample of naive CD8+ T cells sorted from blood. V gene TRBV27 combines with J gene TRBJ2-2, with 11 bases that match TRBD1. The DNA of the CDR3 is TGTGCCAGCAGTTTTGGACAGGGGGCAGGCACCGGGGAGCTGTTTTTT. Translation: CASSFGQGAGTGELFF.